This T cell receptor beta chain emerged from a study of cytomegalovirus exposure and HLA in healthy donors. The study ran its PCR with 60 Vbeta and 13 Jbeta primers. Assay used: immunoSEQ multiplex PCR; TCRdb lists only in-frame clones, some missing. In all, the sample yields approximately 60,000 clones. The CDR3 contains 15 residues. Trimming took off 0 bases at V and 2 bases at J, with 11 bases between the two ends. CDR1 is MNHEY and CDR2 is SVGAGI in the germline V gene. The source is a man under 40 in good health and CMV-seropositive. The source material was PBMCs. The V call is TRBV6-5, the J call TRBJ2-7, with TRBD1 as a possible D gene (5 bases). In DNA, the CDR3 is TGTGCCAGCAGTTACTCCGCAGGGCAGCCCTACGAGCAGTACTTC. Residues: CASSYSAGQPYEQYF.